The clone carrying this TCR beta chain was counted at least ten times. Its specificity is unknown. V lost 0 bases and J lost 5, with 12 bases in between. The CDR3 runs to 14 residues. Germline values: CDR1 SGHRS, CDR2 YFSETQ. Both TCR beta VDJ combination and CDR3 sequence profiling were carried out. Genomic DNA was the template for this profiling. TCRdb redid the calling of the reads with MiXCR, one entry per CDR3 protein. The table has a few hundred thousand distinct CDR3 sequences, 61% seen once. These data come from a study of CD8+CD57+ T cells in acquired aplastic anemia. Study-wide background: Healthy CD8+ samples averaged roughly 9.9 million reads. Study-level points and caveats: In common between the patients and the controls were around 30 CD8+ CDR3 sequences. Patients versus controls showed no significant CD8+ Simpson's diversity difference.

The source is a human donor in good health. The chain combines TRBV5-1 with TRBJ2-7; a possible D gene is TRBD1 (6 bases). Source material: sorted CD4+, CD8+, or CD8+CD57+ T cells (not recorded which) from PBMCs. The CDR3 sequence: CASSLGQGFNEQYF. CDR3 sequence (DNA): TGCGCCAGCAGCTTGGGGCAGGGGTTCAACGAGCAGTACTTC.